This T cell receptor (beta chain) was identified in a study of blood T cells in healthy people across ages. Findings of the study overall: TCR beta diversity was tightly associated with the proportion of naive T cells. Diversity was higher, and naive CD4+ cells more numerous, in long-lived donors than in aged donors.

Remarks on this clonotype: Antigen specificity is unknown.

The CDR3 sequence is 15 residues long. CDR1 and CDR2 (germline): DFQATT, SNEGSKA (reference sequence). V shed 0 bases and J shed 0 bases, with 9 bases lying between them. Per sample, at least 5.5 micrograms of total RNA were extracted. Together with a sample-barcoded 5' primer, a J-beta primer mix was included in a second PCR lasting about 7 to 12 cycles. A tag from a template-switch adaptor with 12 random nucleotides marked each cDNA molecule. TCRdb redid the calling of the 5' RACE reads with MiXCR, one entry per CDR3 protein. The sample includes about a million distinct CDR3 sequences, 35% to 45% seen only once; the top ten take under 15%.

This clonotype was obtained from a man aged 18-30 years in good health. This chain connects TRBV20-1 to TRBJ1-3; no clear D. Material for sequencing was blood. The CDR3: CSARDGRHSGNTIYF. DNA for the CDR3: TGCAGTGCTAGAGATGGTAGGCACTCTGGAAACACCATATATTTT.